Below, one T cell receptor beta chain is given with its context. Its antigen is still unknown. Base-call qualities are not available, and no considerably larger clone is one nucleotide away. Donors formed part of the validation cohort, which comprised over a hundred subjects and was distinct from the first cohort of under 750 subjects. This specimen belongs to a study of cytomegalovirus exposure and HLA in healthy donors listed by TCRdb under 2017. Some background on the complete study: A later analysis indicated that the 120 validation repertoires were generated on the platform also employed for the approximately 700 repertoires of the first cohort. The aim of the study was to test whether cataloging public T cell receptors could identify signatures of past pathogen exposure. Besides the first cohort of under 700 subjects, a separate validation cohort made up of over 95 different subjects was used. To predict cytomegalovirus infection status, the study combined high-throughput TCR immunosequencing, statistical association of individual TCRs with disease status, and machine learning. What the study reported, not specific to this receptor: It was suggested by the authors that the approach could potentially be generalized to other disease states and immunological phenotypes. Most TCR sequences were observed very rarely across donors, whereas some public TCRs were present in many individuals. In the study, approximately 160 TCR beta chains were listed as associated with cytomegalovirus. The validation cohort had no HLA typing available for a later analysis, so co-occurrence within that cohort was assessed over all 130 or so repertoires. In vitro tests confirmed that a few of the cytomegalovirus-associated TCR beta chains recognize cytomegalovirus antigens. A later analysis found that TCRs clustered in the first cohort also tended to co-occur in the 120 validation repertoires, with about 94% of cluster scores above 0. The classifier was reported to diagnose cytomegalovirus status with high specificity and sensitivity in both the original and validation cohorts.

Library preparation employed the immunoSEQ multiplex PCR assay. From the authors' description of their analysis: A statistical classification framework was built to diagnose cytomegalovirus status from the catalog of TCR beta chain sequences. Entries here come from immuneACCESS through TCRdb and include only in-frame sequences with V and J called. Some clones fail to appear in such tables; in the studies checked, an unresolved V gene covers under half of the shortfall, and the cause of the remainder is unknown. V and J calls and clone size follow that table, whereas D and trimming were derived from the DNA. For this sample there are approximately 180,000 clones; roughly 86% appear just once. The ten most abundant clones make up less than 3.5% of the sample. From the cysteine through the phenylalanine, the CDR3 covers 14 amino acids. Kept here is only the CDR3 DNA, which spans 42 bases and is read in frame from base 1. CDR1 and CDR2 (SNHLY, FYNNEI) derive from the germline V gene. Germline trimming: 8 bases from V, 6 bases from J; junction bases outside gene matches: 11.

The clonotype originates from a man aged 18 to 35 in good health and CMV-seropositive. The V and J genes are TRBV2 and TRBJ2-7; 9 bases in the middle match TRBD1. Sample: PBMCs. The CDR3 loop reads CASWPGQGLVEQYF. The DNA reads as follows: TGTGCCAGCTGGCCCGGACAGGGGTTGGTCGAGCAGTACTTC.